The rows below give T cell receptor beta chains drawn from one sample of a study of response to subunit inactivated influenza vaccine. From the RT-PCR reads, TCRdb called clonotypes with MiXCR, one entry per CDR3 protein. The data show hundreds of thousands of distinct CDR3 sequences, around 20% seen once. Sequencing used PBMCs from blood, obtained approximately 20 months after vaccination. All receptors derive from a man aged 45 to 70 who received an inactivated influenza vaccine. CDR3s include the opening cysteine and the closing phenylalanine or tryptophan. The D gene is left open where the match is weak. Clone sizes are given selectively: once, few, many, or a class where the clone is expanded.

V gene,clone size,D gene,J gene,CDR3 protein,CDR3 DNA
TRBV4-3,few,NA,TRBJ1-5,CASSHIGGNQPQHF,TGCGCCAGCAGCCATATAGGGGGGAATCAGCCCCAGCATTTT
TRBV11-2,NA,TRBD2,TRBJ2-3,CASSFRLAGGNHISDTQYF,TGTGCCAGCAGCTTTAGACTAGCGGGGGGGAACCACATTTCAGATACGCAGTATTTT
TRBV5-1,few,TRBD1,TRBJ1-1,CASSFQGGNRAFF,TGCGCCAGCAGCTTCCAGGGGGGGAACCGAGCTTTCTTT
TRBV14,NA,NA,TRBJ2-5,CASSQDDAIHWGTEYF,TGTGCCAGCAGCCAAGATGACGCAATTCATTGGGGGACCGAGTACTTC
TRBV5-5,few,TRBD1,TRBJ1-6,CASSPRTGGVSPLHF,TGTGCCAGCAGCCCGAGGACAGGGGGCGTTTCACCCCTCCACTTT
TRBV28,NA,NA,TRBJ2-5,CASSSSETQYF,TGTGCCAGCAGTTCTTCAGAGACCCAGTACTTC
TRBV28,NA,TRBD2,TRBJ2-3,CASKLGLAVTDTQYF,TGTGCCAGCAAGCTGGGACTAGCGGTCACAGATACGCAGTATTTT
TRBV29-1,few,NA,TRBJ2-7,CSVIALDGSYEQYF,TGCAGCGTTATCGCCCTGGACGGCTCCTACGAGCAGTACTTC
TRBV18,few,TRBD1,TRBJ1-6,CASSPGTGVGSPLHF,TGTGCCAGCTCACCCGGGACAGGGGTTGGCTCACCCCTCCACTTT
TRBV4-2,NA,NA,TRBJ1-4,CASSLQNEEKLFF,TGTGCCAGCAGCCTCCAAAACGAAGAAAAACTGTTTTTT
TRBV4-1,NA,NA,TRBJ1-5,CASSQEAYSNQPQHF,TGCGCCAGCAGCCAAGAAGCATATAGCAATCAGCCCCAGCATTTT
TRBV7-8,few,NA,TRBJ2-1,CASSLGRSGYNEQFF,TGTGCCAGCAGCTTAGGTCGAAGCGGCTACAATGAGCAGTTCTTC
TRBV5-1,few,NA,TRBJ2-2,CASLLPTGELFF,TGCGCCAGCCTCCTCCCAACCGGGGAGCTGTTTTTT
TRBV6-2/TRBV6-3,NA,TRBD2,TRBJ2-1,CASSPLGLAGYNEQFF,TGTGCCAGCAGTCCACTCGGGCTAGCGGGGTACAATGAGCAGTTCTTC
TRBV5-6,few,TRBD1,TRBJ1-4,CASSFGTGKEKLFF,TGTGCCAGCAGCTTCGGGACAGGGAAGGAAAAACTGTTTTTT
TRBV3-1,few,TRBD1,TRBJ2-2,CASSPIDRAGELFF,TGTGCCAGCAGCCCAATCGACAGGGCCGGGGAGCTGTTTTTT
TRBV29-1,few,NA,TRBJ2-5,CSVAGSKETQYF,TGCAGCGTTGCCGGCAGTAAGGAGACCCAGTACTTC
TRBV5-6,many,NA,TRBJ1-5,CASSSSTSNQPQHF,TGTGCCAGCAGCTCGTCTACCAGCAATCAGCCCCAGCATTTT
TRBV7-2,many,NA,TRBJ1-5,CASSFQGQPQHF,TGTGCCAGCAGCTTTCAAGGGCAGCCCCAGCATTTT
TRBV4-2,few,TRBD2,TRBJ2-3,CASSVLAGGSSTDTQYF,TGTGCCAGCAGCGTTCTAGCGGGAGGTTCTAGCACAGATACGCAGTATTTT
TRBV6-5,few,NA,TRBJ1-2,CASSYSDGADGYTF,TGTGCCAGCAGTTACTCGGACGGGGCGGATGGCTACACCTTC
TRBV11-2,few,TRBD1,TRBJ2-5,CASRPTGGETQYF,TGTGCCAGCAGACCAACAGGGGGAGAGACCCAGTACTTC
TRBV7-2,NA,TRBD1,TRBJ1-4,CASSSRDRVGILFF,TGTGCCAGCAGCTCCCGGGACAGGGTCGGAATTTTGTTTTTT
TRBV20-1,NA,TRBD2,TRBJ2-3,CSASREVFVDTQYF,TGCAGTGCTAGCCGGGAGGTCTTTGTGGATACGCAGTATTTT
TRBV7-9,few,NA,TRBJ1-1,CASRTGLGLAEAFF,TGTGCCAGCAGAACAGGGTTGGGGTTGGCTGAAGCTTTCTTT
TRBV7-2,NA,TRBD1,TRBJ2-5,CASSLDWGQQETQYF,TGTGCCAGCAGCTTAGATTGGGGACAGCAAGAGACCCAGTACTTC
TRBV6-1,few,TRBD1,TRBJ2-1,CASSPAGTGAYNEQFF,TGTGCCAGCAGTCCAGCCGGGACAGGGGCATACAATGAGCAGTTCTTC
TRBV20-1,few,NA,TRBJ1-1,CSAWDGTEAFF,TGCAGTGCTTGGGACGGCACTGAAGCTTTCTTT
TRBV6-1,NA,NA,TRBJ2-2,CASSHSAGPNTGELFF,TGTGCCAGCAGCCACAGCGCGGGGCCGAACACCGGGGAGCTGTTTTTT
TRBV18,NA,NA,TRBJ1-5,CASSAGYGDQPQHF,TGTGCCAGCTCAGCCGGATACGGCGATCAGCCCCAGCATTTT
TRBV20-1,NA,TRBD2,TRBJ2-1,CSAGLAGLSSYNEQFF,TGCAGTGCCGGACTAGCGGGTCTGAGCTCCTACAATGAGCAGTTCTTC
TRBV5-1,NA,NA,TRBJ1-1,CASSLVAGASTEAFF,TGCGCCAGCAGCTTGGTGGCGGGGGCGAGCACTGAAGCTTTCTTT
TRBV4-3,NA,NA,TRBJ1-1,CASSQDSSPTEAFF,TGCGCCAGCAGCCAAGACAGTTCACCCACTGAAGCTTTCTTT
TRBV5-6,few,NA,TRBJ2-3,CASSGYRVYTDTQYF,TGTGCCAGCAGCGGCTACAGGGTCTACACAGATACGCAGTATTTT
TRBV7-2,NA,NA,TRBJ2-1,CASSFVGSYGEQFF,TGTGCCAGCAGTTTCGTCGGATCGTATGGTGAGCAGTTCTTC
TRBV21-1,many,NA,TRBJ1-6,CASSKREGRGTNSPLHF,TGTGCCAGCAGCAAACGGGAGGGCAGGGGGACGAATTCACCCCTCCACTTT
TRBV14,few,NA,TRBJ1-5,CASSRGGIGQPQHF,TGTGCCAGCAGCCGAGGGGGAATCGGACAGCCCCAGCATTTT